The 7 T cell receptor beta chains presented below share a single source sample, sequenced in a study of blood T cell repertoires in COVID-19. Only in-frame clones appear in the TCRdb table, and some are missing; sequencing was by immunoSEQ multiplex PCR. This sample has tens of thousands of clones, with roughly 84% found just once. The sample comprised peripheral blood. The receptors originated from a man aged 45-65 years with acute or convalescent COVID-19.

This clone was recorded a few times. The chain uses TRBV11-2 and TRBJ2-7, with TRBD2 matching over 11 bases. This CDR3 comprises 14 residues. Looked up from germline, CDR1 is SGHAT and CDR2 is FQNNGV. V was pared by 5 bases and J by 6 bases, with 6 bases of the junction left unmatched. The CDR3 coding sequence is TGTGCCAGCAGCCCTAATAGCGGGAGGGGCGAGCAGTACTTC. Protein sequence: CASSPNSGRGEQYF.

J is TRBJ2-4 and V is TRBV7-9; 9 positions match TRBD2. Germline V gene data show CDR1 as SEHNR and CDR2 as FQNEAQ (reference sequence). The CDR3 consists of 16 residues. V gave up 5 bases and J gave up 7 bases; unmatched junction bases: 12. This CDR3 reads CASSANSGGSGNIQYF. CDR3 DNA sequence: TGTGCCAGCAGCGCTAATAGCGGGGGCTCCGGGAACATTCAGTACTTC.

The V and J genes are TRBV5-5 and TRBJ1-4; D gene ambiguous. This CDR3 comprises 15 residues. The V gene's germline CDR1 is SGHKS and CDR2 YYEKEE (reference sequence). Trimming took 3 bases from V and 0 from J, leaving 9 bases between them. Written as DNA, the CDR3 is TGTGCCAGCAGCTCCAGACACGCAACTAATGAAAAACTGTTTTTT. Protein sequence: CASSSRHATNEKLFF.

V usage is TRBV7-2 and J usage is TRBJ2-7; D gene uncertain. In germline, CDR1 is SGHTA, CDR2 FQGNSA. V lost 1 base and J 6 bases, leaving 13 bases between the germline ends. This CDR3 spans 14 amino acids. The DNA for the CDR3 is TGTGCCAGCAGCTTAGGACGGGTTAGGAGCGAGCAGTACTTC. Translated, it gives CASSLGRVRSEQYF.

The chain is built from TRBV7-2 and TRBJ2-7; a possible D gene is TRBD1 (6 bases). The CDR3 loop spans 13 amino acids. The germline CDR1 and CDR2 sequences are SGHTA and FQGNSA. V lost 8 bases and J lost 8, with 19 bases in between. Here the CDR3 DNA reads TGTGCCAGCTCGGTGAACAGGGCCGAACAGCAGTACTTC. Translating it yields CASSVNRAEQQYF.

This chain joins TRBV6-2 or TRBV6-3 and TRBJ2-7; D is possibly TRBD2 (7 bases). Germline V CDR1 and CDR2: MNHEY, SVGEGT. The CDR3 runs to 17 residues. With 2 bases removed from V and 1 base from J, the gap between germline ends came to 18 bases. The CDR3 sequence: CASSYILGGAFSYEQYF. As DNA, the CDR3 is TGTGCCAGCAGTTACATCTTGGGGGGGGCATTTTCCTACGAGCAGTACTTC.

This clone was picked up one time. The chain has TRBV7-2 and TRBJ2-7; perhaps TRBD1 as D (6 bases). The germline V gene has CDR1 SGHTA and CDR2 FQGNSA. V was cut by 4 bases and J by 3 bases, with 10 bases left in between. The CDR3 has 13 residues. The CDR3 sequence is CASSSGTSYEQYF. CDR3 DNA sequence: TGTGCCAGCAGCTCCGGGACAAGCTACGAGCAGTACTTC.